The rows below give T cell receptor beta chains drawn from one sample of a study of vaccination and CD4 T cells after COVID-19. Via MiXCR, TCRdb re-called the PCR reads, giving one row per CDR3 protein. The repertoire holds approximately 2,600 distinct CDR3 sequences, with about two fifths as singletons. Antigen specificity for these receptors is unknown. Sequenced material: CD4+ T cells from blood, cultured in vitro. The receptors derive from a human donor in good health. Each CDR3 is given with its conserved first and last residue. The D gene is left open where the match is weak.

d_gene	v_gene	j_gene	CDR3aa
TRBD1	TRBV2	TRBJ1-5	CASRETGIFNQPQHF
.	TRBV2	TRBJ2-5	CASRATGETQYF
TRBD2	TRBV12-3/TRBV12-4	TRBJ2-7	CASSLARGLARRYF
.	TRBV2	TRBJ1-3	CASSARAAGNTIYF
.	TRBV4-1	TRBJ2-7	CASSQARRASSTAYEQYF
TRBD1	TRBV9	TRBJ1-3	CASSSRQGSGHIYF
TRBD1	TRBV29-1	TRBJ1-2	CSVEDRDRGYGYTF
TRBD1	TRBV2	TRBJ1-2	CASSPGQGQGF
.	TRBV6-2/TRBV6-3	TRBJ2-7	CASNGRSYEQYF
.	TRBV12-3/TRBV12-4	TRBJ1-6	CASSSRGSTNSPLHF
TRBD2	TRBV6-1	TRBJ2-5	CAYSKAGMGLETQYF
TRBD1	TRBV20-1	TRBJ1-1	CSATDGTGGLNTEAFF
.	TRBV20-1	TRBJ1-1	CSARGHTEAFF
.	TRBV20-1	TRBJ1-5	CSAWIGNQPQHF
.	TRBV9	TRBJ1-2	CASSATGRSGYTF
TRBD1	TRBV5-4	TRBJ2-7	CASSWDRGGYEQYF
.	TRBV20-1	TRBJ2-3	CSARDPYSVESAADTQYF
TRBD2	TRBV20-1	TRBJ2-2	CSAPKTSSGANTGELFF